This T cell receptor beta chain was sequenced in a study of CD8 T cells in Susac syndrome. Random hexamers were used to reverse transcribe the RNA input (about 0.45 to 1 ug). TCRdb processed the immunoSEQ multiplex PCR reads anew with MiXCR; each CDR3 protein has one entry. Here the sample spans under 200,000 distinct CDR3 sequences, about 95% being singletons. Germline CDR1 and CDR2: MGHDK and SYGVNS. V shed 6 bases and J shed 1 base, with 10 bases lying between them. The CDR3 sequence is 14 residues long. The sequence was obtained from a human donor with multiple sclerosis. Specimen: CD8+ T cells from PBMCs. The rearrangement uses TRBV25-1 and TRBJ2-1; no firm D call. DNA of the CDR3: TGTGCCAGCAGAGAAAAGGGTTCCTACAATGAGCAGTTCTTC. It is translated as CASREKGSYNEQFF.